Listed below are T cell receptor beta chains from one sample, sequenced in a study of cytomegalovirus exposure and HLA in healthy donors. Using immunoSEQ multiplex PCR, the repertoire was profiled, and TCRdb retains in-frame clones only, with some absent. Of 190,000 or so clones listed, around 83% are singletons. Material: PBMCs. The receptors were gathered from a man in his fifties in good health and CMV-seronegative. Both conserved end residues are part of each CDR3.

V gene	J gene	CDR3 protein
TRBV7-2	NA	CASSGRTSGINYEQYF
TRBV11-1	TRBJ1-1	CASSQVQGMNTEAFF
TRBV28	TRBJ2-4	CASSSDRAINWAKNIQYF
TRBV7-2	TRBJ2-1	CASSLGSGDHGQFF
TRBV5-8	TRBJ2-5	CASSPGTGRETQYF
TRBV30	TRBJ2-3	CASRLHTDTQYF
TRBV4-2	TRBJ2-3	CASSQAGQGIDTQYF
TRBV7-2	TRBJ2-3	CASKTSWGTDTQYF
TRBV9	TRBJ1-4	CASSSPGATNEKLFF
TRBV28	TRBJ1-5	CASRETWESQHF
TRBV19	TRBJ1-4	CASSTGGYNEKLFF
TRBV2	TRBJ2-7	CASSDREQYF
TRBV4-2	TRBJ2-5	CASRPSGSSPQYF
TRBV2	TRBJ2-1	CASSEEGSGSNEQFF
TRBV7-9	TRBJ2-7	CASSVPPGGEQYF
TRBV9	TRBJ2-1	CASSGSGQPYNEQFF
TRBV6-5	TRBJ1-2	CASSRGTYGYTF
TRBV27	TRBJ2-3	CASRGQSFTDTQYF
TRBV2	TRBJ1-3	CASRADSGNTIYF
TRBV18	TRBJ2-2	CASSPGQAYGELFF
TRBV9	TRBJ2-7	CASSVGTPYSYEQYF
TRBV7-9	TRBJ1-5	CSSSLGGDSNQPQHF
TRBV7-2	TRBJ2-6	CASSIKAWTGVAGANVLTF
TRBV25-1	TRBJ2-1	CASSGDYSFNEQFF
TRBV6-4	TRBJ2-5	CASSDGDRGTQYF
TRBV5-6	TRBJ2-1	CASTGIIAGHYNEQFF
TRBV5-1	TRBJ2-3	CASSEQGTDTQYF
TRBV29-1	TRBJ2-5	CSSQRVGETQYF